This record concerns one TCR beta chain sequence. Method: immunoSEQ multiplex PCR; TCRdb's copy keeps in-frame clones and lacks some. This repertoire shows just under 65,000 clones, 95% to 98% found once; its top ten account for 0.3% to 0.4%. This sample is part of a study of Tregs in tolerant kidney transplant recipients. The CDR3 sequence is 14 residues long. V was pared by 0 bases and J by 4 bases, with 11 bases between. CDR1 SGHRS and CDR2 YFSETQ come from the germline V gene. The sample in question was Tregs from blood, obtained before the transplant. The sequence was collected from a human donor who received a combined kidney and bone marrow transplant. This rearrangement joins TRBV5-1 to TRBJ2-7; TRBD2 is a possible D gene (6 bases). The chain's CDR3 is CASSLVGGDYEQYF. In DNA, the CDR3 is TGCGCCAGCAGCTTGGTTGGAGGGGATTACGAGCAGTACTTC.